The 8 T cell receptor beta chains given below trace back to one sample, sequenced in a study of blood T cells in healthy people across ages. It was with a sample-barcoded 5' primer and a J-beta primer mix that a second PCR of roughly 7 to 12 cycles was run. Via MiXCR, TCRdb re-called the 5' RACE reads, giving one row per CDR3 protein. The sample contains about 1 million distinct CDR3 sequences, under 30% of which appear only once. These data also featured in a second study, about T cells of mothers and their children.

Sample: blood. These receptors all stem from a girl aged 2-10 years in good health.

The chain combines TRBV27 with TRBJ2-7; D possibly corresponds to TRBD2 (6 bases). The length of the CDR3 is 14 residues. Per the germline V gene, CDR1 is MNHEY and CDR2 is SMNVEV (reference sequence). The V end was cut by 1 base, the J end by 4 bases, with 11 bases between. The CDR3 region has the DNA TGTGCCAGCAGTTTATATAAGGAGGGGTACGAGCAGTACTTC. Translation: CASSLYKEGYEQYF.

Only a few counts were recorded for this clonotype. CDR3 protein: CSVGGGPATNEKLFF. The CDR3 region has the DNA TGCAGCGTTGGCGGTGGACCTGCAACTAATGAAAAACTGTTTTTT. The chain employs TRBV29-1 and TRBJ1-4; D unresolved. CDR3 size: 15 residues. Trimming stripped 4 bases from V and 0 bases from J, with 12 bases between. Germline loops: CDR1 SQVTM, CDR2 ANQGSEA.

CDR3 sequence reads: CASSLWRATGNYGYTF. CDR3 bases: TGTGCCAGCAGTTTATGGCGGGCCACGGGGAACTATGGCTACACCTTC. The chain joins TRBV6-6 to TRBJ1-2; D is unresolved. Trimming removed 4 bases at V and 2 bases at J, with 17 bases between. CDR3 length equals 16 residues. Germline V gene data show CDR1 as MNHNY and CDR2 as SVGAGI (reference sequence).

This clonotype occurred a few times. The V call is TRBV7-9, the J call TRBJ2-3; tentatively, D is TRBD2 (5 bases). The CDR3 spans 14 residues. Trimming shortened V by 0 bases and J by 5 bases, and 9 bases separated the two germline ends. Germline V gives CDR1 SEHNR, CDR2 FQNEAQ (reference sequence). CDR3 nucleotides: TGTGCCAGCAGCTTAGCGGGAGTGGGAGATACGCAGTATTTT. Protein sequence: CASSLAGVGDTQYF. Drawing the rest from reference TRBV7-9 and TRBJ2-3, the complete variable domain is DTGVSQNPRHKITKRGQNVTFRCDPISEHNRLYWYRQTLGQGPEFLTYFQNEAQLEKSRLLSDRFSAERPKGSFSTLEIQRTEQGDSAMYLCASSLAGVGDTQYFGPGTRLTVL.

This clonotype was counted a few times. DNA of the CDR3: TGTGCCAGCAGTTACTCGTCAGGGACGGATGAAAAACTGTTTTTT. Its translation: CASSYSSGTDEKLFF. The chain joins TRBV6-5 to TRBJ1-4, with D possibly matching TRBD1 (5 bases). Germline V gene data show CDR1 as MNHEY and CDR2 as SVGAGI. This CDR3 spans 15 amino acids. Between the trimmed V and J ends, which lost 0 bases and 6 bases, there was a span of 11 bases.

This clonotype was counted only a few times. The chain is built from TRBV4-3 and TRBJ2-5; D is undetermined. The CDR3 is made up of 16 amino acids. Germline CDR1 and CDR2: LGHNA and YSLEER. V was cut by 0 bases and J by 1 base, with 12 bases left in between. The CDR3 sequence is CASSQDRGSPQETQYF. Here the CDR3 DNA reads TGCGCCAGCAGCCAAGATCGTGGAAGTCCCCAAGAGACCCAGTACTTC.

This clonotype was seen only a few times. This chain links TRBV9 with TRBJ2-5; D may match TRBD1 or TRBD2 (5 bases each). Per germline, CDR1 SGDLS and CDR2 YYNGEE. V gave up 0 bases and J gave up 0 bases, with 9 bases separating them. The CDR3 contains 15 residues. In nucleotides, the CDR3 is TGTGCCAGCAGCGTAGGCAGGGAGTACCAAGAGACCCAGTACTTC. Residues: CASSVGREYQETQYF.

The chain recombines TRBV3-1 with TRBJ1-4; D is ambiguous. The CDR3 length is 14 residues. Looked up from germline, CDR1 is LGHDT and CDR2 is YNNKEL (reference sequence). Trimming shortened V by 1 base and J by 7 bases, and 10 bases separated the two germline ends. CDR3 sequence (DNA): TGTGCCAGCAGCCAAGTTTCCGGGATTGAAAAACTGTTTTTT. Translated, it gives CASSQVSGIEKLFF.